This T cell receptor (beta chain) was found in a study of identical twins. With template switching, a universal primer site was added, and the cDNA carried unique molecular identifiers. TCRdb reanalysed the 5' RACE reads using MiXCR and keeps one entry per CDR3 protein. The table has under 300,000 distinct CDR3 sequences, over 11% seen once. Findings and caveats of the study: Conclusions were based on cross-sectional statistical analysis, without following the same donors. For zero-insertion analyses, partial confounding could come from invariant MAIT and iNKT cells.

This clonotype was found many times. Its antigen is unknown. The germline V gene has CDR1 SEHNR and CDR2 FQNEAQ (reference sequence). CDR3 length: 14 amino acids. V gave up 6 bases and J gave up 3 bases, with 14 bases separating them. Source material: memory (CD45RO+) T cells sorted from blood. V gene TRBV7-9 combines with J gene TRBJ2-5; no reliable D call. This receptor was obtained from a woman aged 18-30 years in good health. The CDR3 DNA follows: TGTGCCAGCAGTCTATCGGGCCTTGAAGAGACCCAGTACTTC. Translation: CASSLSGLEETQYF.